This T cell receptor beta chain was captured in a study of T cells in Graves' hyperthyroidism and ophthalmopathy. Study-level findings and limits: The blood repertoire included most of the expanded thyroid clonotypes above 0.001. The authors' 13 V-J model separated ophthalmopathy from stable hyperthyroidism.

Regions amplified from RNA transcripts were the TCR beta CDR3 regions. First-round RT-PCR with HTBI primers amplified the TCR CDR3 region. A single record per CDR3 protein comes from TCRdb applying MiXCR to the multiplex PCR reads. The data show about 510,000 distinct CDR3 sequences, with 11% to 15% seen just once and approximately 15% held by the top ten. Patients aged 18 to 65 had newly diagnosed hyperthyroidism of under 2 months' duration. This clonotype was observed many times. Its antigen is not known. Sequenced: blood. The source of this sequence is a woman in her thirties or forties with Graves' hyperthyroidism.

CDR3 DNA sequence: TGTGCCTGGAGCGGGGATTATGGAAACACCATATATTTT. Its protein is CAWSGDYGNTIYF. The V gene is TRBV30, the J gene TRBJ1-3, with D unclear. Trimming stripped 3 bases from V and 3 bases from J, with 9 bases between. The CDR3 runs to 13 residues. CDR1 is GTSNPN and CDR2 is SVGIG in the germline V gene (reference sequence). Filled out from reference TRBV30 and TRBJ1-3, the complete variable domain reads SQTIHQWPATLVQPVGSPLSLECTVEGTSNPNLYWYRQAAGRGLQLLFYSVGIGQISSEVPQNLSASRPQDRQFILSSKKLLLSDSGFYLCAWSGDYGNTIYFGEGSWLTVV.